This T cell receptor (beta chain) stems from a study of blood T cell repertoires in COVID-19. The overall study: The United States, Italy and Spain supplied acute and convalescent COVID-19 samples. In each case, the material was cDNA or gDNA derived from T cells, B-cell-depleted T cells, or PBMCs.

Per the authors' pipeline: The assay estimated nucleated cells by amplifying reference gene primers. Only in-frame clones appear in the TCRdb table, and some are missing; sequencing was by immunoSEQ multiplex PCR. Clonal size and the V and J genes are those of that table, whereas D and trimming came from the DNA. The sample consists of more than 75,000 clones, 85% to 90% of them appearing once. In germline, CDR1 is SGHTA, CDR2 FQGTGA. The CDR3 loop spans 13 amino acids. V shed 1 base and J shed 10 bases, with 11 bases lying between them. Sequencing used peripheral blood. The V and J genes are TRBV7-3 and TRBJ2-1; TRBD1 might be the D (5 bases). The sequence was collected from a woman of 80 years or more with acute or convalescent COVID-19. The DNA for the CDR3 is TGTGCCAGCAGCTTAAGTGGGGCTGGCGAGCAGTTCTTC. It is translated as CASSLSGAGEQFF. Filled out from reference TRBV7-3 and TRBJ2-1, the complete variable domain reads GAGVSQTPSNKVTEKGKYVELRCDPISGHTALYWYRQSLGQGPEFLIYFQGTGAADDSGLPNDRFFAVRPEGSVSTLKIQRTERGDSAVYLCASSLSGAGEQFFGPGTRLTVL.